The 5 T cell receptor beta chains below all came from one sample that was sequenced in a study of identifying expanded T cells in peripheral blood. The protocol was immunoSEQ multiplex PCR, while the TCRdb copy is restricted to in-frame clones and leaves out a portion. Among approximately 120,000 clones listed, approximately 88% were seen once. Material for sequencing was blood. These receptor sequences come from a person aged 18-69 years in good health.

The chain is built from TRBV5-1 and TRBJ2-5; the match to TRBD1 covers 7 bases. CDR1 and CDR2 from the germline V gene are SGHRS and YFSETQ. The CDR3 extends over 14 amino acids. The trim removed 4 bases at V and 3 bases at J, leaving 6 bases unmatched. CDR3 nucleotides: TGCGCCAGCAGCCCCGGGACAGCTAAAGAGACCCAGTACTTC. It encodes CASSPGTAKETQYF.

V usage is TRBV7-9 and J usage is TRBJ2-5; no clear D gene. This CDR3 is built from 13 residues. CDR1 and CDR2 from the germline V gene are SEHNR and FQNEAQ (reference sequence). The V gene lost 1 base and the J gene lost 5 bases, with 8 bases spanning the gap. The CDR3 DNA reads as TGTGCCAGCAGCTTAGGGTGGCAGGAGACCCAGTACTTC. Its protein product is CASSLGWQETQYF.

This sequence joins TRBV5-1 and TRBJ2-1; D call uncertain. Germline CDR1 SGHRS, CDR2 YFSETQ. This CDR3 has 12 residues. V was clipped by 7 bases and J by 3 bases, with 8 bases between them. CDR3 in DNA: TGCGCCAGCTCACAATACTACAATGAGCAGTTCTTC. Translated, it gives CASSQYYNEQFF.

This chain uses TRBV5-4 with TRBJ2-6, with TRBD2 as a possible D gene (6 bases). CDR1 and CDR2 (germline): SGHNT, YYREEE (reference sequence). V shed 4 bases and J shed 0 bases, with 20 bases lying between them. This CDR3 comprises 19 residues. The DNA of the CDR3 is TGTGCCAGCAGCCGGCATAAGGGACTCAAAAACTCTGGGGCCAACGTCCTGACTTTC. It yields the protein CASSRHKGLKNSGANVLTF.

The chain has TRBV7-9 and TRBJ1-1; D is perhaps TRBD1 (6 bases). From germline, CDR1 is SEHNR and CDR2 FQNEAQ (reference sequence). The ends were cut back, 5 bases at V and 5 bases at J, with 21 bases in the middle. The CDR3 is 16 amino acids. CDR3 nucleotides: TGTGCCAGCAGCCCCCAAATACAGGGTCGAGGGACTGAAGCTTTCTTT. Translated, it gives CASSPQIQGRGTEAFF.